This TCR beta chain was captured by sequencing in a study of CD8+ T cells in alopecia areata. Regarding the study as a whole: Only a single nonresponder existed, so baseline CD8+ expansion links stay unclear.

This clone was seen a handful of times. Its antigen is unidentified. CDR1 SGHTA and CDR2 FQGNSA come from the germline V gene. The CDR3 spans 16 residues. The junction had 7 bases not matched to a gene; V was cut back by 3 bases and J by 3 bases. RNA extraction was followed by reverse transcription into cDNA, which acted as the sequencing template. Sequenced by immunoSEQ multiplex PCR; TCRdb stores in-frame clones only, minus some. Among 98,000 or so clones listed, more than 55% were seen once. Treatment indicated: oral pan-JAK inhibitor, 5-10 mg twice daily. The sequenced sample was CD8+ T cells sorted from blood, obtained at week 4, from a patient treated with tofacitinib. The J gene is TRBJ2-3, the V gene TRBV7-2; 9 nucleotides match TRBD2. The TCR sequence derives from a human donor with alopecia areata. The CDR3 DNA follows: TGTGCCAGCAGCTTTGTTGAGGCGGGAGGGACAGATACGCAGTATTTT. This gives the protein CASSFVEAGGTDTQYF.